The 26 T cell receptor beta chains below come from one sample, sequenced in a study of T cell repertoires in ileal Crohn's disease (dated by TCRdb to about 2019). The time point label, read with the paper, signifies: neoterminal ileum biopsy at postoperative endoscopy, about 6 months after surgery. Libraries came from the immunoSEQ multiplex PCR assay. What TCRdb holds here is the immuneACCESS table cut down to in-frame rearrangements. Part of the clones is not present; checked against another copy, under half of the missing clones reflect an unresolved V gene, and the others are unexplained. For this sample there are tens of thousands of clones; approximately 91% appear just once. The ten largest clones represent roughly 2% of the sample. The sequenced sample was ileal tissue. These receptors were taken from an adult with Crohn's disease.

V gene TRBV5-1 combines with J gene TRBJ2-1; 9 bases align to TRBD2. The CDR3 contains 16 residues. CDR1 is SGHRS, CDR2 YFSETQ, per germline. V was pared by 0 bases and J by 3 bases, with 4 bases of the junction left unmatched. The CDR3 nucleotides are TGCGCCAGCAGCTTGGCCAGCGGGGGGCTCTACAATGAGCAGTTCTTC. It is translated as CASSLASGGLYNEQFF. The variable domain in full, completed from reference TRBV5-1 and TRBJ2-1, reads KAGVTQTPRYLIKTRGQQVTLSCSPISGHRSVSWYQQTPGQGLQFLFEYFSETQRNKGNFPGRFSGRQFSNSRSEMNVSTLELGDSALYLCASSLASGGLYNEQFFGPGTRLTVL.

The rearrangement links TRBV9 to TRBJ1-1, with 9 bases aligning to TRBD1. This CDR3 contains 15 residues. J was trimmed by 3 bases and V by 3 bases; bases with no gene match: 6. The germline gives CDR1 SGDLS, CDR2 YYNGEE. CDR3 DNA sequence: TGTGCCAGCAGCGGGTACCGGGACAGGGACACTGAAGCTTTCTTT. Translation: CASSGYRDRDTEAFF. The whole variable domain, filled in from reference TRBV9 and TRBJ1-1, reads DSGVTQTPKHLITATGQRVTLRCSPRSGDLSVYWYQQSLDQGLQFLIQYYNGEERAKGNILERFSAQQFPDLHSELNLSSLELGDSALYFCASSGYRDRDTEAFFGQGTRLTVV.

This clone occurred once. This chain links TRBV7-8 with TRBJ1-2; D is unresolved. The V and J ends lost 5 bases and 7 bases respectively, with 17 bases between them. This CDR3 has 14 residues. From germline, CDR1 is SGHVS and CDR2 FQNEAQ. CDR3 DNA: TGTGCCAGCAGCCGCGGACGATTGGAGGCTGGCTACACCTTC. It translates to CASSRGRLEAGYTF.

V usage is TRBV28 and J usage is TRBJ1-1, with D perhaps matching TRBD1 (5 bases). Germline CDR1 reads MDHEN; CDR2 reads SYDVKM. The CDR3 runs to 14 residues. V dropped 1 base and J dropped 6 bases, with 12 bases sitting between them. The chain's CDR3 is CASSLSRVPPEAFF. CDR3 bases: TGTGCCAGCAGTTTATCCAGGGTACCTCCTGAAGCTTTCTTT.

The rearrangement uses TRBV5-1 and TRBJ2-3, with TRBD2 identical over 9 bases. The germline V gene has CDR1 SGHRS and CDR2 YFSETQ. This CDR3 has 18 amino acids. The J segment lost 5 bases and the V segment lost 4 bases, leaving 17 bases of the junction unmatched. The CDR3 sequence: CASSPAGGGPRRGDTQYF. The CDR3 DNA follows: TGCGCCAGCAGCCCTGCGGGGGGGGGCCCGCGCCGGGGAGATACGCAGTATTTT.

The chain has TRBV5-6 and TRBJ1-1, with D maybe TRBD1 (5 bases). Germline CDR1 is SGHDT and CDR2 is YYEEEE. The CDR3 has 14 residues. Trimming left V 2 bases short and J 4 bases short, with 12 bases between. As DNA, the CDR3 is TGTGCCAGCAGCTTTGGGGGGAGCGGCACTGAAGCTTTCTTT. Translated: CASSFGGSGTEAFF.

The CDR3 nucleotides are TGTGCCAGCAGCTTGCCTAGCGGGAGTGGCAATGAGCAGTTCTTC. Protein: CASSLPSGSGNEQFF. The V call is TRBV5-4, the J call TRBJ2-1; 10 bases are a match to TRBD2. The CDR3 sequence is 15 residues long. V gave up 1 base and J gave up 6 bases; unmatched junction bases: 4. Germline loops: CDR1 SGHNT, CDR2 YYREEE (reference sequence). Complete variable domain (other parts from reference TRBV5-4 and TRBJ2-1): ETGVTQSPTHLIKTRGQQVTLRCSSQSGHNTVSWYQQALGQGPQFIFQYYREEENGRGNFPPRFSGLQFPNYSSELNVNALELDDSALYLCASSLPSGSGNEQFFGPGTRLTVL.

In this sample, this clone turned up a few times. The CDR3 DNA reads TGTGCCAGCAGCCCCCAACAGAGCCCAAATGAAAAACTGTTTTTT. It is translated as CASSPQQSPNEKLFF. The rearrangement joins TRBV5-4 to TRBJ1-4; D is unclear. The V end was cut by 4 bases, the J end by 5 bases, with 15 bases between. Looked up from germline, CDR1 is SGHNT and CDR2 is YYREEE (reference sequence). There are 15 residues in the CDR3.

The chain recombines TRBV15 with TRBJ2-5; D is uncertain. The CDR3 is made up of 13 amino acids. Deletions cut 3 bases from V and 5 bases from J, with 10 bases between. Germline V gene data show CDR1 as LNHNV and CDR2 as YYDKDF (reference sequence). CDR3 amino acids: CATSRHSRETQYF. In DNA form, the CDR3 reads TGTGCCACCAGCAGGCACTCTCGGGAGACCCAGTACTTC.

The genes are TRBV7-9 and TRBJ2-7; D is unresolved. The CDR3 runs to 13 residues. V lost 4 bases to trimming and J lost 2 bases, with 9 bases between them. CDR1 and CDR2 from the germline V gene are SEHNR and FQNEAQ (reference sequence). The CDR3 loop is CASSSLSPYEQYF. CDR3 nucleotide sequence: TGTGCCAGCAGCTCCCTATCCCCCTACGAGCAGTACTTC.

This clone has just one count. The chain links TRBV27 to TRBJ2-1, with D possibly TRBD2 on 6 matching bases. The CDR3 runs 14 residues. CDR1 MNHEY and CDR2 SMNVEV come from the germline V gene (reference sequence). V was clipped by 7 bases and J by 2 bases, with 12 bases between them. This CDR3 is CASNSAGTYNEQFF. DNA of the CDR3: TGTGCCAGCAACTCTGCGGGGACCTACAATGAGCAGTTCTTC.

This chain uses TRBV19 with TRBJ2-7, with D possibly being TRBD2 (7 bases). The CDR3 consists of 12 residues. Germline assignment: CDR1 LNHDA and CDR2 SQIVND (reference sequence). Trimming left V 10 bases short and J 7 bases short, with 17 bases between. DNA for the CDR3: TGTGCCACCAAGGCGGGGGCTGGGGAGCAGTACTTC. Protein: CATKAGAGEQYF.

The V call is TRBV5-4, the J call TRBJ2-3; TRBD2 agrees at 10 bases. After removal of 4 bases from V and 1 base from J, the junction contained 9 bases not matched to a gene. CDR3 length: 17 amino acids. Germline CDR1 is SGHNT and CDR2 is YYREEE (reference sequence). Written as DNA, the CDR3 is TGTGCCAGCAGCCAAGGAGCGGGGGGGATAGGCACAGATACGCAGTATTTT. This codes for CASSQGAGGIGTDTQYF.

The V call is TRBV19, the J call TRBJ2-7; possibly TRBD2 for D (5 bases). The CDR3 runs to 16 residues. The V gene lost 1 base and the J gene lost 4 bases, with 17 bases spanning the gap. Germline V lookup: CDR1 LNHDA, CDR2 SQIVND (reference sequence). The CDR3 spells CASSIVRTPSGYEQYF. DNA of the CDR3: TGTGCCAGTAGTATAGTGAGGACTCCTTCGGGTTACGAGCAGTACTTC.

CDR3 loop: CASSARGQNEKLFF. The CDR3 nucleotides are TGTGCCAGCAGTGCCAGGGGGCAAAATGAAAAACTGTTTTTT. The gene calls are TRBV6-6 and TRBJ1-4, with 8 nucleotides matching TRBD1. Germline V gene data show CDR1 as MNHNY and CDR2 as SVGAGI (reference sequence). The ends lost 5 bases at V and 5 bases at J; junction bases unmatched: 4. The CDR3 loop spans 14 amino acids.

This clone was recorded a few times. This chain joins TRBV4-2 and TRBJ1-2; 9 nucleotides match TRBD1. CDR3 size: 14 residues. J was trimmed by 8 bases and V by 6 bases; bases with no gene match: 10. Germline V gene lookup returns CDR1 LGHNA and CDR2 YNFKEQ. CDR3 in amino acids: CASRVDRGLDGYTF. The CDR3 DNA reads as TGTGCCAGCAGAGTGGACAGGGGACTTGACGGCTACACCTTC.

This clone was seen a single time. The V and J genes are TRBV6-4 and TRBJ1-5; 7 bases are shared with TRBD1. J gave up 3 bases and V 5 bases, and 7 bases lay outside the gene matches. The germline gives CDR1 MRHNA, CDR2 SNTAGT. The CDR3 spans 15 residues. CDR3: CASSPTGVNNQPQHF. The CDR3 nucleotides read TGTGCCAGCAGTCCAACAGGGGTGAACAATCAGCCCCAGCATTTT.

The CDR3, as DNA: TGCGCCAGCAGCTTGCGGGGAGGAGCTGAGCAGTTCTTC. Its protein is CASSLRGGAEQFF. The genes are TRBV5-1 and TRBJ2-1, with D possibly matching TRBD2 (6 bases). Germline assignment: CDR1 SGHRS and CDR2 YFSETQ. The CDR3 runs 13 residues. V lost 1 base and J 9 bases, leaving 11 bases between the germline ends.

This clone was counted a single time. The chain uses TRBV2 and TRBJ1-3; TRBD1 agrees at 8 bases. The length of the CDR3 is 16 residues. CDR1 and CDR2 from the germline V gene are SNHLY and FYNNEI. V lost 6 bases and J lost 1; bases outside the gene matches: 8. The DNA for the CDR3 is TGTGCCAGCAGCGACGGACAGGGAAAATCTGGAAACACCATATATTTT. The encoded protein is CASSDGQGKSGNTIYF.

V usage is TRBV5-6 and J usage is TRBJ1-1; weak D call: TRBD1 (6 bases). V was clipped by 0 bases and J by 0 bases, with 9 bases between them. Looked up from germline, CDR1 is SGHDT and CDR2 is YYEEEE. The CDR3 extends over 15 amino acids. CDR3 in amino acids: CASSLGTVLNTEAFF. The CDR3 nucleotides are TGTGCCAGCAGCTTGGGGACAGTATTGAACACTGAAGCTTTCTTT.

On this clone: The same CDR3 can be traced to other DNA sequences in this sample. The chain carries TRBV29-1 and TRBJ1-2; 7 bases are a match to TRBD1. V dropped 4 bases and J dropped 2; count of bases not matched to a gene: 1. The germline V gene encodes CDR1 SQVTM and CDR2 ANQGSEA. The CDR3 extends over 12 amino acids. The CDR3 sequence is CSVGQGNYGYTF. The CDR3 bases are TGCAGCGTTGGACAGGGCAACTATGGCTACACCTTC.

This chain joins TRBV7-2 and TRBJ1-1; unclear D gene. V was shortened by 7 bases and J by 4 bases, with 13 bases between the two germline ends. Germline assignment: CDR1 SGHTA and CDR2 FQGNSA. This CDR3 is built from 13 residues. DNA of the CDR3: TGTGCCAGCACCCCGAGGCGGGGCACTGAAGCTTTCTTT. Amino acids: CASTPRRGTEAFF.

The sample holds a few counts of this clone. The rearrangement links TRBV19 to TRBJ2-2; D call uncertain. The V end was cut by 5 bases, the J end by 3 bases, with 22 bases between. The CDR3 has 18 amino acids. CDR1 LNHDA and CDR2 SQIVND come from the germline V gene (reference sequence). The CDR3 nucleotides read TGTGCCAGTAGTTCCCTCGCAGGAAAAAAGCTCTACACCGGGGAGCTGTTTTTT. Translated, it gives CASSSLAGKKLYTGELFF.

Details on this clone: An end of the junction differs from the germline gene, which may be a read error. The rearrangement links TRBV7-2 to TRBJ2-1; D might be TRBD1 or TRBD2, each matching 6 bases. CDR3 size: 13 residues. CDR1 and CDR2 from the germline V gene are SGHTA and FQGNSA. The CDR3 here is CASTLGGRNEQFF. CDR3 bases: TGTGCCAGCACCTTAGGGGGGCGCAATGAGCAGTTCTTC.

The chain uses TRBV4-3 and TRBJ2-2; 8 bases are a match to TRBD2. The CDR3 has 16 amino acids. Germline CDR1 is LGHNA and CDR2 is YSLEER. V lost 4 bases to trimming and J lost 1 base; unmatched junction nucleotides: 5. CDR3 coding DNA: TGCGCCAGCAGCCCTTTTAGCGGGGTGAACACCGGGGAGCTGTTTTTT. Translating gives CASSPFSGVNTGELFF.

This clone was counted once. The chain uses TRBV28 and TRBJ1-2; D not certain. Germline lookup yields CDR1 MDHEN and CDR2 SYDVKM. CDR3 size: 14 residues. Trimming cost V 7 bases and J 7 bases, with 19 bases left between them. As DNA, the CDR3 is TGTGCCAGCATCGTAGGTACCCGCTCAGGTGGCTACACCTTC. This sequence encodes CASIVGTRSGGYTF.